This note documents a single TCR beta chain sequence. Study processing details: It was from reference gene primer amplification that nucleated cell counts were estimated. Data came from immunoSEQ multiplex PCR; TCRdb stores just in-frame clones and leaves some out. V and J calls and clone size are those listed in that table; D and trimming were worked out from the DNA. The repertoire has under 130,000 clones, under 80% of them found once; the top ten carry approximately 20%. This specimen belongs to a study of blood T cell repertoires in COVID-19. The wider study: Sites across the United States, Italy and Spain contributed samples from acute and convalescent COVID-19. T cells, B-cell-depleted T cells, or PBMCs supplied cDNA or gDNA.

This TCR came from a woman in her seventies with acute or convalescent COVID-19. Sequenced input: peripheral blood.

The CDR3, as DNA: TGTGCCAGCAGTGAAAATAGGAGGACAGGGCTTAATGAAAAACTGTTTTTT. Its translation: CASSENRRTGLNEKLFF. The rearrangement joins TRBV6-1 to TRBJ1-4, with 8 bases matching TRBD1. The V gene end was trimmed by 2 bases and the J gene end by 4 bases; junction bases not matched to a gene: 9. Germline V gene data show CDR1 as MNHNS and CDR2 as SASEGT. This CDR3 is 17 amino acids long.